What follows describes a single T cell receptor (beta chain). Time point here: blood 2 weeks post-SBRT. Indicated treatment: 15 Gy SBRT to primary tumor, nephrectomy 4 weeks later. This renal cell carcinoma was of the clear cell type. This sample stems from a study of radiation and T cells in renal cell carcinoma. TCRdb's copy holds only in-frame clones and misses some; the assay was immunoSEQ multiplex PCR. The repertoire holds some 120,000 clones, with approximately 75% as singletons. The germline V gene has CDR1 SGHVS and CDR2 FQNEAQ. The CDR3 runs 15 residues. V lost 1 base, J lost 4 bases, and 13 bases lay in between.

The rearrangement joins TRBV7-8 to TRBJ1-2; the D is unclear. The sample consisted of blood, taken from a patient whose treatment included radiotherapy and nephrectomy. The sequence derives from a woman aged 60-75 years with renal cell carcinoma. The CDR3, as DNA: TGTGCCAGCAGCTTAGGGACTGGGGAGGTCTATGGCTACACCTTC. Translation: CASSLGTGEVYGYTF.